This T cell receptor (beta chain) was profiled in a study of spatial heterogeneity in lung cancer. CDR1 and CDR2 (germline): SGHTA, FQGNSA. The CDR3 contains 16 residues. Trimming at V came to 5 bases and at J to 2 bases, leaving 5 bases not matched to a gene. The time point here: sample taken at primary tumor resection. Sequencing of whole RNA from tumor, nontumor lung or frozen PBMC involved no sorting. TCRdb independently ran MiXCR on the 5' RACE reads; one entry per CDR3 protein. The sample includes approximately 12,000 distinct CDR3 sequences, 6.2% seen only once; the top ten take 10%. The J gene is TRBJ2-2, the V gene TRBV7-2; 10 positions match TRBD1. This TCR was recovered from a male donor with early-stage non-small cell lung cancer. The sequenced sample was normal lung tissue next to the tumor, obtained at surgery. DNA of the CDR3: TGTGCCAGCAGCCCCCGACAGGGGGCCAACACCGGGGAGCTGTTTTTT. The encoded protein is CASSPRQGANTGELFF.